Here is one TCR beta chain with its context. This CDR3 has 20 residues. Looked up from germline, CDR1 is SGHNT and CDR2 is YENEEA. Trimming at V came to 1 base and at J to 1 base, leaving 14 bases not matched to a gene. The data belong to a study of blood T cell repertoires in COVID-19. Sequencing used immunoSEQ multiplex PCR; TCRdb keeps in-frame clones, though not all of them. The sample carries 310,000 or so clones, around 91% recorded once. The rearrangement links TRBV11-3 to TRBJ2-3; TRBD2 matches at 10 bases. Sample: PBMCs or T cells enriched from blood (not recorded which). This clonotype originated in a woman aged 40 to 50 who had recovered from COVID-19. The CDR3 region is CASSLVWASGSPYRTDTQYF. The CDR3 DNA reads TGTGCCAGCAGCTTAGTCTGGGCTAGCGGGAGTCCATACCGCACAGATACGCAGTATTTT.